The T cell receptor beta chain under discussion was sequenced for a study of T-cell reconstitution after alpha-beta-depleted transplantation in children. V gave up 6 bases and J gave up 1 base; unmatched junction bases: 6. This CDR3 comprises 15 residues. Study-level results: Once a year had passed after transplant, T-cell counts and diversity came mostly from newly produced T cells. Reportedly, alpha-beta T cells present about two months post-transplant originated from several hundred expanded clones of graft origin.

Concerning this clonotype: Its antigen is currently unknown.

The library targeted TCRbeta and was prepared with unique molecular identifiers. TCRdb processed the PCR reads anew with MiXCR; each CDR3 protein has one entry. The repertoire consists of 90,000 to 100,000 distinct CDR3 sequences, with 20% to 30% occurring once and the leading ten covering over 20%. The chain recombines TRBV12-3 or TRBV12-4 with TRBJ2-1; 7 bases align to TRBD2. The receptor's source is a boy younger than 10 with acute lymphoblastic leukemia, due to receive a stem cell transplant. The source material was PBMCs, sampled before TCRalphabeta/CD19-depleted stem cell transplant. CDR3 nucleotides: TGTGCCAGCAGCCCTAGCGGCTTTTCCTACAATGAGCAGTTCTTC. Amino acids: CASSPSGFSYNEQFF.